Given below is one TCR beta chain in context. The data originate from a study of blood T cell repertoires in COVID-19. Study background: Italy, Spain and the United States were the sources of the convalescent and acute COVID-19 samples.

Grouping used clinical history reported by participants in a survey and questionnaire. Losses at the gene ends were 2 bases for V and 5 bases for J; bases not matched to a gene: 5. Germline CDR1 MNHEY, CDR2 SVGAGI. This CDR3 comprises 14 residues. Sequencing used immunoSEQ multiplex PCR; TCRdb keeps in-frame clones, though not all of them. The table shows more than 300,000 clones, with around 83% occurring only once. Sequencing input: PBMCs or T cells enriched from blood (not recorded which). This sequence joins TRBV6-5 and TRBJ2-7; 8 bases line up with TRBD1. The source is a woman in her forties or fifties who had recovered from COVID-19. The CDR3 protein is CASSYRDRGHEQYF. The DNA of the CDR3 is TGTGCCAGCAGTTACCGAGACAGGGGCCACGAGCAGTACTTC.